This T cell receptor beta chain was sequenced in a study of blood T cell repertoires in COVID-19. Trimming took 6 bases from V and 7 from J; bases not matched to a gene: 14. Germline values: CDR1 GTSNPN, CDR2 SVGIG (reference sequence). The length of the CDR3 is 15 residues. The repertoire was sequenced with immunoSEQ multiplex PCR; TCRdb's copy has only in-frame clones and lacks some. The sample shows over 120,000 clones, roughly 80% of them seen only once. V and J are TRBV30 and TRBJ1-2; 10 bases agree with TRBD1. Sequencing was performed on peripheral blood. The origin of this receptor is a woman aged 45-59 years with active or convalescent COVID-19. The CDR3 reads CACPWGGQGDRGYTF. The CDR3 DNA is TGTGCCTGCCCGTGGGGAGGACAGGGGGACCGTGGCTACACCTTC.